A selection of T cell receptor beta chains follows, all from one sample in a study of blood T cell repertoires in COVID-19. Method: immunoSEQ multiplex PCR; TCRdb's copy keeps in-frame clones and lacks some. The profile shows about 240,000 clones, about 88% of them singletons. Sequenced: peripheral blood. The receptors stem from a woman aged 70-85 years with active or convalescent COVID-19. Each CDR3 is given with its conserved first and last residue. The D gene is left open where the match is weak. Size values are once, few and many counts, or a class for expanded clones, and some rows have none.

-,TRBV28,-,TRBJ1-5,TGTGCCAGCATCTCCCCCAATCAGCCCCAGCATTTT,CASISPNQPQHF
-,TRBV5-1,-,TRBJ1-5,TGCGCCAGCAGCTTGGAGGGGGTGAGGCCCAATCAGCCCCAGCATTTT,CASSLEGVRPNQPQHF
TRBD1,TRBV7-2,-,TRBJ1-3,TGTGCCAGCAGCTGGGGACAGGGGTCCAGCTCTGGAAACACCATATATTTT,CASSWGQGSSSGNTIYF
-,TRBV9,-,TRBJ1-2,TGTGCCAGCAGCGCCCCTACTCCGCTAGGGGTCGGCTACACCTTC,CASSAPTPLGVGYTF
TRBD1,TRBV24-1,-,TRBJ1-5,TGTGCCACCAGTGATTCGGGGACAGGGAAGTACCAGCCCCAGCATTTT,CATSDSGTGKYQPQHF
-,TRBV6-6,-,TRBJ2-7,TGTGCCAGCAGCCTAGGACACCCCTACGAGCAGTACTTC,CASSLGHPYEQYF
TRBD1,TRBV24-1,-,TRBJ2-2,TGTGCCACCAAACCATCGCCGTACGGGACAGGAGGGAACACCGGGGAGCTGTTTTTT,CATKPSPYGTGGNTGELFF
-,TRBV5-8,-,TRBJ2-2,TGTGCCAGCAATCGAGTGAACACCGGGGAGCTGTTTTTT,CASNRVNTGELFF
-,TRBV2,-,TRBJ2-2,TGTGCCAGCAGGAGTTTTACTGCCGGGGAGCTGTTTTTT,CASRSFTAGELFF
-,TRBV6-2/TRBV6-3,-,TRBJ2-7,TGTGCCAGCAGTTACGGGTACTTGGGACTGCCATACGAGCAGTACTTC,CASSYGYLGLPYEQYF
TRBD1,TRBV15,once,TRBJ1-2,TGTGCCACCAGCAGAGGGGGACAGAATTATAACTATGGCTACACCTTC,CATSRGGQNYNYGYTF
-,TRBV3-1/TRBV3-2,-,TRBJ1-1,TGTGCCAGCAGCCAAGAGCGGGGTTACACTGAAGCTTTCTTT,CASSQERGYTEAFF
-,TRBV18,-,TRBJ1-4,TGTGCCAGCTCTCTAGAACAGGATACTAATGAAAAACTGTTTTTT,CASSLEQDTNEKLFF
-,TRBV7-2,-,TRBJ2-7,TGTGCCAGCAGCTTGCAGGGCCCCATCTACGAGCAGTACTTC,CASSLQGPIYEQYF
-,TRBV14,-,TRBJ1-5,TGTGCCAGCAGCTACGGAGAACAGCCCCAGCATTTT,CASSYGEQPQHF
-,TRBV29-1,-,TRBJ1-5,TGCAGCGTTGAAATTCAGAGCGACGGGCAGCCCCAGCATTTT,CSVEIQSDGQPQHF
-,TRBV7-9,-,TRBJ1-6,TGTGCCAGCAGCTTAGCTGAGGGTTCACCCCTCCACTTT,CASSLAEGSPLHF
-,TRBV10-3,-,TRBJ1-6,TGTGCCATCAGTGGAGACGGACTTTCACCCCTCCACTTT,CAISGDGLSPLHF
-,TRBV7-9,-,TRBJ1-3,TGTGCCAGCAGCTTAGCGGCAGGGTTAGCTGGAAACACCATATATTTT,CASSLAAGLAGNTIYF
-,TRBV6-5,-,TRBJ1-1,TGTGCCAGCAGTTACTCGACGACAAGTATGAACACTGAAGCTTTCTTT,CASSYSTTSMNTEAFF
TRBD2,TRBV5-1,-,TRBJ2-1,TGCGCCAGCAGCTCCTCGGGCGGGGGGGCCGCTGAGCAGTTCTTC,CASSSSGGGAAEQFF
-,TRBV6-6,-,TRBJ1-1,TGTGCCAGCAGCCCCAGCAGGGGCAAGAACACTGAAGCTTTCTTT,CASSPSRGKNTEAFF